The present TCR beta chain was sequenced within a study of identical twins. From germline, CDR1 is SQVTM and CDR2 ANQGSEA. The CDR3 length is 14 residues. Unmatched junction bases numbered 10, after V lost 6 bases and J lost 5 bases. Points on this clonotype: Its target is not known.

TCRdb redid the calling of the 5' RACE reads with MiXCR, one entry per CDR3 protein. This table holds 650,000 to 750,000 distinct CDR3 sequences, over 20% found once. General study points: The study found that models underestimated out-of-frame TCR alpha sharing in monozygotic twins.

The data also belong to a second study, concerning T cells expressing NK-cell markers.

This chain joins TRBV29-1 and TRBJ1-5, with 7 bases identical to TRBD1. The sequence derives from a woman younger than 35 in good health. Specimen: PBMCs. DNA for the CDR3: TGCAGCGTGACACAGGGGACAAAGGATCAGCCCCAGCATTTT. It yields the protein CSVTQGTKDQPQHF.